This T cell receptor (beta chain) is from a study of CD8 T cells in ankylosing spondylitis. Study-wide results and limits: Seemingly characteristic of ankylosing spondylitis blood was a TCR beta motif consisting of under 10 highly homologous variants.

There are many counts of this clonotype. Its cognate antigen is unknown. Generation of TCR beta libraries employed quantitative 5'-RACE incorporating molecular barcodes. TCRdb analysed the 5' RACE reads with MiXCR anew, one entry per CDR3 protein. This table holds 130,000 or so distinct CDR3 sequences, around 7% found once. Sequencing input: blood, either unsorted or a sorted T cell fraction (not recorded which). The receptor's source is a male donor with ankylosing spondylitis or in good health (not recorded which).

CDR3 region: CASSQNRVSPLHF. CDR3 nucleotide sequence: TGTGCCAGCAGCCAAAACAGGGTTTCACCCCTCCACTTT. The rearrangement joins TRBV25-1 to TRBJ1-6; possibly TRBD1 for D (6 bases). The V end lost 6 bases, the J end lost 9 bases, and 12 bases lay between the germline ends. This CDR3 region has 13 residues. CDR1 is MGHDK and CDR2 is SYGVNS in the germline V gene.